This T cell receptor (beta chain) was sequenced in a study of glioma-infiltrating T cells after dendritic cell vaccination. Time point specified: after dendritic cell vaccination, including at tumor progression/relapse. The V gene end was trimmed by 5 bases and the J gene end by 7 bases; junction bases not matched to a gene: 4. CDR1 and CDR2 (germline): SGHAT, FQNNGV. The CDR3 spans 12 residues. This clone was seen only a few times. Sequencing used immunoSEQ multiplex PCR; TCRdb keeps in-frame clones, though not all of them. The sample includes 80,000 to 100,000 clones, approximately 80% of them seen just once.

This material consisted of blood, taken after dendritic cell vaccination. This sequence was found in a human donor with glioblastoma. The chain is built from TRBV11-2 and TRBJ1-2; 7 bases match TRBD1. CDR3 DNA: TGTGCCAGCAGCCTAGGGACAGCTGGCTACACCTTC. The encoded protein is CASSLGTAGYTF.